The T cell receptor beta chain described here comes from a study of glioma-infiltrating T cells after dendritic cell vaccination (dated by TCRdb to the mid-2010s). Turning to the overall study: The cohort included some 15 glioblastoma patients drawn from Phase I and II dendritic cell vaccination trials, of whom 9 were newly diagnosed and 6 had recurrent disease. Survival after dendritic cell vaccination was correlated with TCR sequencing metrics, including TIL content and tumor-blood repertoire overlap. The vaccine consisted of monocyte-derived dendritic cells cultured about 7 days with IL-4 and GM-CSF, then pulsed overnight with autologous tumor lysate. Tumor-infiltrating lymphocyte content was quantified and tumor and blood repertoires were compared in dendritic cell-vaccinated glioblastoma patients by deep sequencing of TCR beta CDR3 regions. Autologous tumor lysate-pulsed dendritic cell vaccination was administered to the patients between about 2002 and 2012. Each patient got three intradermal injections of the dendritic cell vaccine, spaced at biweekly intervals, in the arm below the axilla.

The germline V end is reduced by 0 bases and the J end by 6 bases; junction bases left unmatched: 17. The CDR3, from cysteine to phenylalanine, totals 20 residues. Here the CDR3 DNA is all that survives: 60 bases in frame from base 1. The germline V gene yields SGHRS for CDR1 and YFSETQ for CDR2. Summary of the overall study and its limitations: The cohort was small and heterogeneous, and full blood and tumor sets were available for few patients, with initial-recurrent tumor pairs available for even fewer patients. TCR clonality showed no direct relationship with survival, which suggests that a diverse polyclonal response may be important. Longer time to progression and overall survival after dendritic cell vaccination were predicted by higher estimated pretreatment TIL content. The three-group TCR overlap response model was described as speculative and requiring prospective validation.

To be selected, patients needed enough residual fresh-frozen tumor tissue and more than two years of available survival data. Although molecular status otherwise differed among the glioblastoma patients, no patient had an isocitrate dehydrogenase mutation. PBMC were collected before vaccination, two weeks after the third vaccination, and at tumor progression if progression occurred. The Qiagen DNeasy Blood extraction Kit was used to extract genomic DNA. As regards this clone: Its specific antigen is unknown. No base quality information exists; no much larger clone differs at one position.

TCRB CDR3 regions were amplified from approximately 2 ug genomic DNA, or all available DNA if less, using the immunoSEQ assay. Multiplex PCR used 60 forward primers for TCR V beta segments and 13 reverse primers for J beta segments. Synthetic control templates were spiked into each sample at limiting dilution to estimate reads per starting template. The Illumina HiSeq System generated 87 bp sequencing reads. The study's processing was this. PCR and sequencing errors were removed by merging closely related sequences with a nearest neighbor algorithm. TCR overlap was defined as the percentage of unique tumor TCR beta sequences that were also present in the same patient's peripheral blood. Here the immuneACCESS table is served through TCRdb, limited to in-frame sequences with V and J called. Missing clones are a known gap in these copies; in checked studies unresolved V genes cover under half, and the rest lacks a known reason. That table is the source of V, J and clone size, and D and trimming were worked out from the DNA. The table for this sample lists 75,000 to 100,000 clones; 79% of them were counted only once. The ten largest clones take up about 6.5% of the sample.

Sequences were derived from blood, sampled before dendritic cell vaccination. The receptor chain draws on TRBV5-1 and TRBJ2-1; 11 of the junction bases match TRBD2. The sequence was collected from a human donor with glioblastoma. The nucleotide sequence is TGCGCCAGCAGCTTGGAATGGGTAGCTAGCGGGGGGCGCCAGGTCAATGAGCAGTTCTTC. It translates to CASSLEWVASGGRQVNEQFF.